This passage covers 10 T cell receptor beta chains from one sample sequenced in a study of T cell responses to AZD1222 COVID-19 vaccine. The assay was immunoSEQ multiplex PCR, and TCRdb's table has in-frame clones only and misses some. The repertoire holds 140,000 to 150,000 clones, roughly nine tenths seen once, with about 3.8% in the top ten. This material consisted of peripheral blood, taken 28 days after the second AZD1222 dose. Receptors originate from an adult who received the AZD1222 COVID-19 vaccine.

In DNA, the CDR3 is TGTGCCAGCGGCACGCAGGGACGGCAAGAGACCCAGTACTTC. Amino acids: CASGTQGRQETQYF. This rearrangement joins TRBV5-4 to TRBJ2-5; D tentatively fits TRBD1 or TRBD2 (5 bases each). Per germline, CDR1 SGHNT and CDR2 YYREEE (reference sequence). V lost 7 bases, J lost 2 bases, and 15 bases lay in between. The CDR3 has 14 residues. The complete variable domain, with remaining parts taken from reference TRBV5-4 and TRBJ2-5, reads ETGVTQSPTHLIKTRGQQVTLRCSSQSGHNTVSWYQQALGQGPQFIFQYYREEENGRGNFPPRFSGLQFPNYSSELNVNALELDDSALYLCASGTQGRQETQYFGPGTRLLVL.

The chain is built from TRBV5-4 and TRBJ2-1, with D perhaps matching TRBD2 (5 bases). CDR1 and CDR2 from the germline V gene are SGHNT and YYREEE (reference sequence). With 4 bases removed from V and 0 bases from J, the gap between germline ends came to 17 bases. This CDR3 spans 17 amino acids. As DNA, the CDR3 is TGTGCCAGCAGCCAAGGAGGCCCGTTAGGCTCCTACAATGAGCAGTTCTTC. Residues: CASSQGGPLGSYNEQFF.

This clone was recorded a few times. The CDR3 sequence: CASSPRDRRDEKLFF. The CDR3 coding sequence is TGTGCCAGCTCACCTCGGGACAGGCGGGATGAAAAACTGTTTTTT. This sequence joins TRBV18 and TRBJ1-4, with 8 bases fitting TRBD1. V shed 3 bases, J shed 6 bases, and the junction held 6 bases outside the gene matches. CDR3 length equals 15 residues. Germline assignment: CDR1 KGHSH and CDR2 LQKENI.

The chain uses TRBV2 and TRBJ2-5, with D maybe TRBD2 (5 bases). V dropped 4 bases and J dropped 0 bases, with 6 bases sitting between them. The length of the CDR3 is 13 residues. In germline, CDR1 is SNHLY, CDR2 FYNNEI. The CDR3 spells CASSGGHQETQYF. The CDR3 nucleotides read TGTGCCAGCAGTGGCGGGCACCAAGAGACCCAGTACTTC.

V usage is TRBV19 and J usage is TRBJ2-7; D not certain. V gave up 5 bases and J gave up 1 base, with 18 bases separating them. CDR3 size: 16 residues. CDR1 is LNHDA, CDR2 SQIVND, per germline (reference sequence). The CDR3 DNA reads as TGTGCCAGTAGTCTCCTAACTTGCTGTCCTTCCTACGAGCAGTACTTC. As protein: CASSLLTCCPSYEQYF.

V is TRBV3-1 (or the pseudogene TRBV3-2) and J is TRBJ1-5, with a possible D match to TRBD1 (6 bases). Trimming removed 1 base from V and 4 bases from J, with 8 bases in between. CDR3 length: 14 residues. Germline loops: CDR1 LGHDT, CDR2 YNNKEL (reference sequence). CDR3 bases: TGTGCCAGCAGCCAAGCAGGGGCTAATCAGCCCCAGCATTTT. This gives the protein CASSQAGANQPQHF.

V is TRBV7-7 and J is TRBJ2-7, with a tentative D call TRBD2 (5 bases). CDR1 and CDR2 from the germline V gene are SSHAT and FNYEAQ (reference sequence). The CDR3 has 13 amino acids. Trimming removed 5 bases at V and 7 bases at J, with 15 bases between. CDR3 sequence (DNA): TGTGCCAGCAGCCAAAACCCACTAGGGGAGCAGTACTTC. Protein product: CASSQNPLGEQYF.

In its sample, this clone was seen a few times. The genes are TRBV29-1 and TRBJ1-2; 7 bases line up with TRBD1. J lost 4 bases, V lost 2 bases, and 7 bases had no gene match. CDR1 and CDR2 from the germline V gene are SQVTM and ANQGSEA. This CDR3 has 14 residues. The CDR3 sequence is CSVELPGQFYGYTF. The CDR3 bases are TGCAGCGTTGAACTTCCGGGACAGTTCTATGGCTACACCTTC. Filled out from reference TRBV29-1 and TRBJ1-2, the complete variable domain reads SAVISQKPSRDICQRGTSLTIQCQVDSQVTMMFWYRQQPGQSLTLIATANQGSEATYESGFVIDKFPISRPNLTFSTLTVSNMSPEDSSIYLCSVELPGQFYGYTFGSGTRLTVV.

V is TRBV12-3 or TRBV12-4 and J is TRBJ2-2; no clear D. The CDR3 loop spans 13 amino acids. Trimming left V 8 bases short and J 5 bases short, with 12 bases between. CDR3 bases: TGTGCCAGCCAAACCGGGTGGACCGGGGAGCTGTTTTTT. It translates to CASQTGWTGELFF.

The chain carries TRBV7-9 and TRBJ1-2, with D uncertain. Per the germline V gene, CDR1 is SEHNR and CDR2 is FQNEAQ (reference sequence). V lost 1 base to trimming and J lost 6 bases, with 9 bases between them. This CDR3 is built from 13 residues. CDR3 sequence (DNA): TGTGCCAGCAGCTTAGGCCTCCAGGATGGCTACACCTTC. Translation gives CASSLGLQDGYTF. The full variable domain, with the rest looked up from reference TRBV7-9 and TRBJ1-2, is DTGVSQNPRHKITKRGQNVTFRCDPISEHNRLYWYRQTLGQGPEFLTYFQNEAQLEKSRLLSDRFSAERPKGSFSTLEIQRTEQGDSAMYLCASSLGLQDGYTFGSGTRLTVV.